These 2 T cell receptor beta chains originate from one sample sequenced in a study of identical twins. TCRdb re-derived calls from the 5' RACE reads in MiXCR, one entry per CDR3 protein. The sample holds approximately 1.8 million distinct CDR3 sequences, roughly a third seen once. The sequenced material came from cord blood. The receptors come from a newborn girl in good health.

The chain carries TRBV11-1 and TRBJ2-1; no reliable D call. CDR1 and CDR2 (germline): SGHAT, FQDESV (reference sequence). V lost 1 base to trimming and J lost 11 bases, with 12 bases between them. This CDR3 has 13 amino acids. CDR3 in amino acids: CASSLVDTTKQFF. CDR3 DNA sequence: TGTGCCAGCAGCTTAGTGGATACGACAAAGCAGTTCTTC.

At least ten counts were recorded for this clonotype. The J gene is TRBJ2-7, the V gene TRBV9; D might be TRBD1 or TRBD2, each matching 5 bases. The CDR3 is 13 residues long. Between the trimmed V and J ends, which lost 2 bases and 0 bases, there was a span of 6 bases. In germline, CDR1 is SGDLS, CDR2 YYNGEE. DNA of the CDR3: TGTGCCAGCAGCGTGGGGGACTCCTACGAGCAGTACTTC. The encoded protein is CASSVGDSYEQYF.